This entry lists 18 T cell receptor beta chains sequenced from one sample in a study of blood T cell repertoires in COVID-19. Measured with immunoSEQ multiplex PCR; TCRdb has only the in-frame clones, and not every one. This table holds roughly 100,000 clones, over 85% found once. Sequencing was performed on peripheral blood. Every receptor here comes from an elderly woman in a cohort sampled during active COVID-19.

The chain is built from TRBV29-1 and TRBJ1-1; D is undetermined. This CDR3 contains 11 residues. Trimming cost V 7 bases and J 2 bases, with 8 bases left between them. Germline CDR1 SQVTM, CDR2 ANQGSEA. CDR3 in amino acids: CSAYSNTEAFF. The CDR3 bases are TGCAGCGCCTACAGCAACACTGAAGCTTTCTTT.

The rearrangement links TRBV5-8 to TRBJ2-7; no firm D call. The CDR3 contains 11 residues. Germline CDR1 reads SGHTS; CDR2 reads YDEGEE. V lost 4 bases and J lost 2, with 4 bases in between. This CDR3 reads CASSLTYEQYF. CDR3 in DNA: TGTGCCAGCAGCCTAACCTACGAGCAGTACTTC.

V is TRBV28 and J is TRBJ2-6, with 12 bases that match TRBD2. V trimming: 3 bases; J trimming: 0 bases; junction bases outside the gene matches: 15. CDR1 MDHEN and CDR2 SYDVKM come from the germline V gene. This CDR3 has 22 residues. The CDR3 reads CASSFLGGGLAGEYSGANVLTF. Written as DNA, the CDR3 is TGTGCCAGCAGTTTTCTTGGAGGGGGACTAGCGGGCGAATACTCTGGGGCCAACGTCCTGACTTTC.

The rearrangement links TRBV18 to TRBJ1-3; 10 bases fit TRBD1. V lost 2 bases to trimming and J lost 2 bases; unmatched junction nucleotides: 3. Germline CDR1 and CDR2: KGHSH and LQKENI. This CDR3 has 16 residues. In DNA form, the CDR3 reads TGTGCCAGCTCACCAATCGGGACAGGGGCTGGAAACACCATATATTTT. It specifies CASSPIGTGAGNTIYF.

The chain combines TRBV6-5 with TRBJ1-2, with D possibly TRBD1 on 5 matching bases. The germline gives CDR1 MNHEY, CDR2 SVGAGI. V lost 6 bases and J 5 bases, leaving 10 bases between the germline ends. This CDR3 has 12 residues. The CDR3 loop reads CASSVTDYGYTF. CDR3 DNA sequence: TGTGCCAGCAGCGTGACAGATTATGGCTACACCTTC.

V usage is TRBV7-9 and J usage is TRBJ2-5; D gene uncertain. Germline lookup yields CDR1 SEHNR and CDR2 FQNEAQ (reference sequence). V lost 5 bases to trimming and J lost 3 bases, with 4 bases between them. CDR3 length equals 11 residues. This CDR3 reads CASSPKETQYF. CDR3 DNA sequence: TGTGCCAGCAGCCCTAAAGAGACCCAGTACTTC.

The rearrangement uses TRBV2 and TRBJ2-1; 7 bases agree with TRBD2. V lost 10 bases and J lost 0; bases outside the gene matches: 9. The CDR3 length is 15 residues. CDR1 is SNHLY, CDR2 FYNNEI, per germline. As DNA, the CDR3 is TGTGCCATCCTTACGACTAGCCTCTCCTACAATGAGCAGTTCTTC. It specifies CAILTTSLSYNEQFF.

The genes are TRBV5-1 and TRBJ1-3, with D maybe TRBD1 (5 bases). The CDR3 runs to 16 residues. CDR1 and CDR2 from the germline V gene are SGHRS and YFSETQ. Trimming took off 0 bases at V and 4 bases at J, with 14 bases between the two ends. CDR3 amino acids: CASSLEGDAAGNTIYF. The CDR3 DNA is TGCGCCAGCAGCTTGGAAGGGGATGCTGCAGGAAACACCATATATTTT.

This chain joins TRBV4-1 and TRBJ2-1, with 10 bases matching TRBD2. This CDR3 spans 16 amino acids. Germline lookup yields CDR1 MGHRA and CDR2 YSYEKL. Germline trimming cut 4 bases from V and 7 bases from J; bases unmatched to any gene: 10. For the CDR3, the DNA is TGCGCCAGCAGCCCGTCTAGCGGGGGAAAGAGAAATGAGCAGTTCTTC. Translating it yields CASSPSSGGKRNEQFF.

The chain recombines TRBV7-9 with TRBJ1-4; D might be TRBD1 (5 bases). Between the trimmed V and J ends, which lost 6 bases and 0 bases, there was a span of 8 bases. The length of the CDR3 is 14 residues. Germline values: CDR1 SEHNR, CDR2 FQNEAQ (reference sequence). In DNA form, the CDR3 reads TGTGCCAGCAGTGACAGTTCAACTAATGAAAAACTGTTTTTT. This translates into CASSDSSTNEKLFF.

CDR3 nucleotides: TGTGCCAGCAGCCAAGGTTCAACTGAAGCTTTCTTT. Protein product: CASSQGSTEAFF. The chain is built from TRBV3-1 (or the pseudogene TRBV3-2) and TRBJ1-1; D remains ambiguous. Between the trimmed V and J ends, which lost 1 base and 5 bases, there was a span of 5 bases. The germline V gene has CDR1 LGHDT and CDR2 YNNKEL (reference sequence). The length of the CDR3 is 12 residues.

The V gene is TRBV10-3, the J gene TRBJ2-2, with D uncertain. Trimming removed 0 bases at V and 1 base at J, with 9 bases between. The CDR3 consists of 16 residues. The germline V gene has CDR1 ENHRY and CDR2 SYGVKD. The CDR3 DNA follows: TGTGCCATCAGTGAGTCGGGCAAAGGGAACACCGGGGAGCTGTTTTTT. Its protein is CAISESGKGNTGELFF.

The rearrangement joins TRBV10-1 to TRBJ1-1; TRBD1 is a possible D gene (6 bases). The CDR3 has 13 residues. Germline V gene sequence: CDR1 WNHNN, CDR2 SYGVQD (reference sequence). V lost 6 bases and J 10 bases, leaving 18 bases between the germline ends. As DNA, the CDR3 is TGCGCCAGCAGCCAGGGGACGACGGATGTAGCTTTCTTT. It translates to CASSQGTTDVAFF.

The rearrangement links TRBV3-1 (or the pseudogene TRBV3-2) to TRBJ2-2; D may be TRBD1 (5 bases). The CDR3 is 14 residues long. From germline, CDR1 is LGHDT and CDR2 YNNKEL (reference sequence). Trimming shortened V by 2 bases and J by 6 bases, and 10 bases separated the two germline ends. CDR3 nucleotides: TGTGCCAGCAGCCAATTCCAGGGTTCCGGGGAGCTGTTTTTT. Translation: CASSQFQGSGELFF.

The chain links TRBV11-2 to TRBJ1-1; tentatively, D is TRBD1 (5 bases). V dropped 6 bases and J dropped 1 base, with 9 bases sitting between them. This CDR3 contains 13 residues. Germline lookup yields CDR1 SGHAT and CDR2 FQNNGV. DNA for the CDR3: TGTGCCAGCAGTAGACAGCCGAACACTGAAGCTTTCTTT. Amino acid sequence: CASSRQPNTEAFF.

The rearrangement links TRBV30 to TRBJ2-1; D remains ambiguous. The V gene's germline CDR1 is GTSNPN and CDR2 SVGIG (reference sequence). The CDR3 contains 12 residues. Trimming took 3 bases from V and 11 from J, leaving 14 bases between them. Here the CDR3 reads CAWSTTGSQQFF. The CDR3 DNA is TGTGCCTGGAGCACAACCGGGTCCCAGCAGTTCTTC.

V usage is TRBV7-3 and J usage is TRBJ2-3, with TRBD1 as a possible D gene (6 bases). CDR1 and CDR2 from the germline V gene are SGHTA and FQGTGA. The CDR3 is 14 amino acids. Between the trimmed V and J ends, which lost 3 bases and 2 bases, there was a span of 9 bases. CDR3 loop: CASSFGQNTDTQYF. The CDR3 coding sequence is TGTGCCAGCAGCTTCGGACAGAACACAGATACGCAGTATTTT.

The chain carries TRBV24-1 and TRBJ2-7, with D maybe TRBD1 (6 bases). V lost 3 bases to trimming and J lost 4 bases, with 9 bases between them. The germline gives CDR1 KGHDR, CDR2 SFDVKD. The CDR3 is 13 residues long. CDR3 sequence: CATSDNQGYEQYF. CDR3 DNA: TGTGCCACCAGTGATAATCAGGGGTACGAGCAGTACTTC.